This entry describes one T cell receptor beta chain. Its specificity is not known. The time point was: week 47, end of study. Each vaccine dose was 300 ug of mutant IDH1 20-mer peptide, with topical imiquimod. Assay: immunoSEQ multiplex PCR; the TCRdb copy retains only in-frame clones and omits some. The data hold 45,000 to 65,000 clones, with about 61% observed a single time. The data were taken from a study of a mutant IDH1 vaccine in newly diagnosed glioma. This CDR3 comprises 15 residues. Germline trimming cut 4 bases from V and 3 bases from J; bases unmatched to any gene: 4. Germline CDR1 is SGHRS and CDR2 is YFSETQ.

The rearrangement joins TRBV5-1 to TRBJ2-3; 11 positions agree with TRBD2. Sample: peripheral blood mononuclear cells (PBMCs), taken from a glioma patient whose treatment included an IDH1 peptide vaccine. This TCR was recovered from a middle-aged man with glioma. Some clones in this sample may be carry-over from other donors' samples. CDR3 protein: CASSLAGGWTDTQYF. The CDR3 DNA reads as TGCGCCAGCAGCCTAGCGGGGGGTTGGACAGATACGCAGTATTTT.